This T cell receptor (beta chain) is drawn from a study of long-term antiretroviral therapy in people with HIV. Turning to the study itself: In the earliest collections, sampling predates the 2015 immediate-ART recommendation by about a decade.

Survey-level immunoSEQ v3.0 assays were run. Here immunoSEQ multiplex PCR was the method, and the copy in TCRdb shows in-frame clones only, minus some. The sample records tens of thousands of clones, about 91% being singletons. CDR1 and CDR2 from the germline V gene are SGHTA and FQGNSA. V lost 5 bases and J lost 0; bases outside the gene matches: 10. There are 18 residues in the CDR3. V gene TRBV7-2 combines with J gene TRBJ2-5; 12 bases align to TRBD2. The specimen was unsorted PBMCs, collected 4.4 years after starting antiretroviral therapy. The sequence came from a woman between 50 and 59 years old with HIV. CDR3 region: CASSPRLAGAGYQETQYF. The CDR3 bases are TGTGCCAGCAGCCCCCGACTAGCGGGGGCCGGGTACCAAGAGACCCAGTACTTC.